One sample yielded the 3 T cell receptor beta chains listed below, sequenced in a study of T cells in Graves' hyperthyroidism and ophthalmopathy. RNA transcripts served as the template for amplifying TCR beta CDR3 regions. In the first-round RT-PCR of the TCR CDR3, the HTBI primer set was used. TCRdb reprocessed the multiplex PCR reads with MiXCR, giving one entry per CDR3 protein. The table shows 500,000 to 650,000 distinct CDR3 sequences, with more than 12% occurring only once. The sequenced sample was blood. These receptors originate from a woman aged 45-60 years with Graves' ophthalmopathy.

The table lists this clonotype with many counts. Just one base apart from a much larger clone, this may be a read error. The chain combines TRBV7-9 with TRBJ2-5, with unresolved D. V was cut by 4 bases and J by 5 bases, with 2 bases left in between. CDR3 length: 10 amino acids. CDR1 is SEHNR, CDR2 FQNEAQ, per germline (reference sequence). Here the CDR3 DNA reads TGTGCCAGCAGCTGGGAGACCCAGTACTTC. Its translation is CASSWETQYF.

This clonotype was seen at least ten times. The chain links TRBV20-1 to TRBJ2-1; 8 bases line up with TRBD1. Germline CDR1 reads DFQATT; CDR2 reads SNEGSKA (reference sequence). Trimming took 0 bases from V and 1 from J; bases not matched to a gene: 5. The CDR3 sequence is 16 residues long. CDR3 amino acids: CSARDSWDRSYNEQFF. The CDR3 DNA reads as TGCAGTGCTAGAGATAGCTGGGACAGGTCCTACAATGAGCAGTTCTTC.

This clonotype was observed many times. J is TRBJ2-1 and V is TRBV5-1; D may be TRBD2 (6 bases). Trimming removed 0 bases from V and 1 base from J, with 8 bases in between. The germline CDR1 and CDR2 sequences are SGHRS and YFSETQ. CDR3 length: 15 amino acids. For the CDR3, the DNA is TGCGCCAGCAGCTTGGGTCGGGAGTCCTACAATGAGCAGTTCTTC. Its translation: CASSLGRESYNEQFF.